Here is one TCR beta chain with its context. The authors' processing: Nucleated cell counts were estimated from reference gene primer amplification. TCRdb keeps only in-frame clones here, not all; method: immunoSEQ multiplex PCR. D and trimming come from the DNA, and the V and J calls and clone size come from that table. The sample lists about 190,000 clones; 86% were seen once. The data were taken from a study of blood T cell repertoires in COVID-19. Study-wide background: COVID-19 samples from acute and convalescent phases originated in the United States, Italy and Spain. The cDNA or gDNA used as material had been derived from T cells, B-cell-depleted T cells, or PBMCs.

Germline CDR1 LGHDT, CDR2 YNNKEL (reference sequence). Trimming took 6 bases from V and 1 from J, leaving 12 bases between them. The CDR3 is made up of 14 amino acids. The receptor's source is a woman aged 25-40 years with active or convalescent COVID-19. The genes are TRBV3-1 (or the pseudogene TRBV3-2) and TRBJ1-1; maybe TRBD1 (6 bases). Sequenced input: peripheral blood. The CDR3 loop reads CASSLRTENTEAFF. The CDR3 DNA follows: TGTGCCAGCAGTCTAAGGACAGAGAACACTGAAGCTTTCTTT.